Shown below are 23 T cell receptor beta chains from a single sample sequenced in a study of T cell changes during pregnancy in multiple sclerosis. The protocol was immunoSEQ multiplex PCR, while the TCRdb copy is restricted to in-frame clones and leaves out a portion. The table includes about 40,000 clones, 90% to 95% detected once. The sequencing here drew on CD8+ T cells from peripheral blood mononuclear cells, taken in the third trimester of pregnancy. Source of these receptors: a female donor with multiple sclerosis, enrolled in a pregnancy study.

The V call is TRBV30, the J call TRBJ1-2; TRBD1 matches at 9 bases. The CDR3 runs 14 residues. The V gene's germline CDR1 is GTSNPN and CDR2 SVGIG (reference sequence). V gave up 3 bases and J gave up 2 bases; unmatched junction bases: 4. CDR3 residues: CAWSSGTGNYGYTF. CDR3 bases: TGTGCCTGGAGCTCCGGGACAGGGAACTATGGCTACACCTTC.

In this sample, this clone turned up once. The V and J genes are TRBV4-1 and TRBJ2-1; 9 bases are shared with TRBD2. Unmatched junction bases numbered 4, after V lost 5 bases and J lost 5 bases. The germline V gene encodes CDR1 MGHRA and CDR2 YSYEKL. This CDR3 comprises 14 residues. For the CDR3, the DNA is TGCGCCAGCAGCATTGGCGGGGGGGACAATGAGCAGTTCTTC. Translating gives CASSIGGGDNEQFF.

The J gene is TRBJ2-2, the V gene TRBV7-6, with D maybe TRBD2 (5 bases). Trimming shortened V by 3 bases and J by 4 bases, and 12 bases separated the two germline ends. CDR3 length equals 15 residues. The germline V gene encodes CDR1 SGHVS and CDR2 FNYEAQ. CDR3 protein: CASSLRAGSTGELFF. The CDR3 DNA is TGTGCCAGCAGCTTGAGGGCGGGTTCCACCGGGGAGCTGTTTTTT.

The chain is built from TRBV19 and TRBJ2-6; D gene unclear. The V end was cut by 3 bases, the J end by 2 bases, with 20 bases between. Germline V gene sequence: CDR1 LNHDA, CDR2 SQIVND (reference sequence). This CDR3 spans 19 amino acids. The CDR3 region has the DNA TGTGCCAGTAGTATGGTGGCCATAACAGTTCCTCCTGGGGCCAACGTCCTGACTTTC. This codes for CASSMVAITVPPGANVLTF.

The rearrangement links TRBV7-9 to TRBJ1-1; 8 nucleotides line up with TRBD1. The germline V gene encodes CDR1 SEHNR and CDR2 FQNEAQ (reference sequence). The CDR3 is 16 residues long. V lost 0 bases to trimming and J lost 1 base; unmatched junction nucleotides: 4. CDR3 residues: CASSLAPGQENTEAFF. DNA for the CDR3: TGTGCCAGCAGCTTAGCCCCGGGACAGGAGAACACTGAAGCTTTCTTT.

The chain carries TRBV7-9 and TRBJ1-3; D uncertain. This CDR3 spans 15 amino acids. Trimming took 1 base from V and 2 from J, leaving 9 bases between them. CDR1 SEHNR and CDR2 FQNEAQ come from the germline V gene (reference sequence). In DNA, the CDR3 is TGTGCCAGCAGCTTAGGGGAGGGAACTGGAAACACCATATATTTT. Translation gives CASSLGEGTGNTIYF. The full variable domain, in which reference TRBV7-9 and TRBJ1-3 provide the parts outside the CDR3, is DTGVSQNPRHKITKRGQNVTFRCDPISEHNRLYWYRQTLGQGPEFLTYFQNEAQLEKSRLLSDRFSAERPKGSFSTLEIQRTEQGDSAMYLCASSLGEGTGNTIYFGEGSWLTVV.

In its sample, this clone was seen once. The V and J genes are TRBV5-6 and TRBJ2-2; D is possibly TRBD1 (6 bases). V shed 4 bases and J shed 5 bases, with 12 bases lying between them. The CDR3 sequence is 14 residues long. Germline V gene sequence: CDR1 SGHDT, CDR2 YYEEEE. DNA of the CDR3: TGTGCCAGCAGCGAGCTACAGGGAACCGGGGAGCTGTTTTTT. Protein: CASSELQGTGELFF.

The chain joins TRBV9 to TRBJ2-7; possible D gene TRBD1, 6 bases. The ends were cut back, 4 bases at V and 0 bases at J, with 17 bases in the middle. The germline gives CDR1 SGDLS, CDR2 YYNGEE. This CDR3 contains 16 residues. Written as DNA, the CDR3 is TGTGCCAGCAGCCCCCCCCCTCTGGACAGCTCCTACGAGCAGTACTTC. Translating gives CASSPPPLDSSYEQYF.

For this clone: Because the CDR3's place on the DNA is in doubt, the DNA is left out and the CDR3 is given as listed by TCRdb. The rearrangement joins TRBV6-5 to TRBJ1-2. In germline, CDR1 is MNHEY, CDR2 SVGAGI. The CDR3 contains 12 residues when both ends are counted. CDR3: CASSSSGGGYTF.

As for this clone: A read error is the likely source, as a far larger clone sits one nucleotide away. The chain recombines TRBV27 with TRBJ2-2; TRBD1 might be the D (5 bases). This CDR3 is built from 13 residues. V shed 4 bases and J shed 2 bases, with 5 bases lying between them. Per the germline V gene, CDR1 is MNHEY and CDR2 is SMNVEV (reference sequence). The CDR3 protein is CASSWTNTGELFF. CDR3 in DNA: TGTGCCAGCAGTTGGACAAACACCGGGGAGCTGTTTTTT.

CDR3 amino acids: CASSGTDRGREAFF. The CDR3 nucleotides read TGTGCCAGCAGCGGGACGGACAGGGGGCGGGAAGCTTTCTTT. The J gene is TRBJ1-1, the V gene TRBV7-8; 11 nucleotides line up with TRBD1. Per germline, CDR1 SGHVS and CDR2 FQNEAQ. With 5 bases clipped from V and 8 bases from J, the junction kept 7 bases outside the gene matches. The CDR3 length is 14 residues.

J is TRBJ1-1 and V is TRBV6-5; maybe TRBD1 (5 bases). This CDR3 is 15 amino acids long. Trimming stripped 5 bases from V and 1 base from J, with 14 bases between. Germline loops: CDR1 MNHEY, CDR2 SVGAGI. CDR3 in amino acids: CASSPGGVGNTEAFF. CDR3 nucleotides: TGTGCCAGCAGTCCGGGGGGGGTCGGGAACACTGAAGCTTTCTTT.

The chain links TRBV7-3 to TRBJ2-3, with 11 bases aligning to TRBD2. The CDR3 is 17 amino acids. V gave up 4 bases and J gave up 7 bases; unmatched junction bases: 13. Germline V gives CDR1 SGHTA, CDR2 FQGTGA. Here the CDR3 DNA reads TGTGCCAGCAGCTCCCCGGAAACTAGCGGGGGTGCAAATACGCAGTATTTT. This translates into CASSSPETSGGANTQYF.

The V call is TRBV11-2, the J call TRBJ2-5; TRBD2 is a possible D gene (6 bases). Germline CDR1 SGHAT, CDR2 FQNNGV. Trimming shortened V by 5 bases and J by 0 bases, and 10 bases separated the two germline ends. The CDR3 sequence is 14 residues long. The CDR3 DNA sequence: TGTGCCAGCAGCGGGGAGGAGAACCAAGAGACCCAGTACTTC. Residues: CASSGEENQETQYF.

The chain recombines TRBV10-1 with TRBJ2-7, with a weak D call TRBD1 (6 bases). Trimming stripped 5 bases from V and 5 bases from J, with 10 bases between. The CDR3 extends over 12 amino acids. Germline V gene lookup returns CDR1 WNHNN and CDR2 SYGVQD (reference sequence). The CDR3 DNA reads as TGCGCCAGCAGTCCAGGGGACCACGAGCAGTACTTC. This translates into CASSPGDHEQYF.

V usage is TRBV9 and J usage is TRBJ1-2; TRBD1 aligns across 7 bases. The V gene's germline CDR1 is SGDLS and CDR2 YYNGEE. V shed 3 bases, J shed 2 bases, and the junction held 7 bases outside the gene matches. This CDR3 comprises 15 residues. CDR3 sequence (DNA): TGTGCCAGCAGCGGATGGACAGGCCCGAACTATGGCTACACCTTC. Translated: CASSGWTGPNYGYTF.

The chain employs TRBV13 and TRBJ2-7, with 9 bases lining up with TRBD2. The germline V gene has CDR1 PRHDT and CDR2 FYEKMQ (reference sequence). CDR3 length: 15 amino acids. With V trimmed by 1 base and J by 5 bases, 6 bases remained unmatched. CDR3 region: CASSLVTSGGDEQYF. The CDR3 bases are TGTGCCAGCAGCTTAGTGACTAGCGGTGGGGACGAGCAGTACTTC.

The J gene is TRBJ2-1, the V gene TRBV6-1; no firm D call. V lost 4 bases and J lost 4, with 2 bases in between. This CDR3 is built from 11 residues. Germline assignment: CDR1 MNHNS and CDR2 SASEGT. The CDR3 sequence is CASSAYNEQFF. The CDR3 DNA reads TGTGCCAGCAGTGCTTACAATGAGCAGTTCTTC.

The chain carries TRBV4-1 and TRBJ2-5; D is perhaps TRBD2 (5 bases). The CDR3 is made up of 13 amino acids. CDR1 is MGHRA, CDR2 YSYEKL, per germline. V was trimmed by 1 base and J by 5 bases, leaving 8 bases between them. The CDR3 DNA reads TGCGCCAGCAGCCAAGTTGGGAGCGAGACCCAGTACTTC. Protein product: CASSQVGSETQYF.

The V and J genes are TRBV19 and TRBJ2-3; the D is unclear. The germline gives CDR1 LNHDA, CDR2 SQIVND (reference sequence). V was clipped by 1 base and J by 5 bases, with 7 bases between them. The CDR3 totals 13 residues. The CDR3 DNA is TGTGCCAGTAGTATAGTCCCGAGAGATACGCAGTATTTT. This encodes CASSIVPRDTQYF.

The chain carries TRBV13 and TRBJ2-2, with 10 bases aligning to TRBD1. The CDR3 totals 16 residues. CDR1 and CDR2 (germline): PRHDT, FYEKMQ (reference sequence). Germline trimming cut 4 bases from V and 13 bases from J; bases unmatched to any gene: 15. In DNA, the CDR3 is TGTGCCAGCAGCTCCGGGACAGGGGCCGACGGTCGGGGGCTGTTTTTT. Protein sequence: CASSSGTGADGRGLFF.

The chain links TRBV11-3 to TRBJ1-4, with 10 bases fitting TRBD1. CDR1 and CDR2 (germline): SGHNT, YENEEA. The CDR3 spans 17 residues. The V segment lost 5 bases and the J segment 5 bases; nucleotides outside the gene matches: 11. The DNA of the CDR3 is TGTGCCAGCAGCCGAGACAGGGGGCGGAACGGCAATGAAAAACTGTTTTTT. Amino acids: CASSRDRGRNGNEKLFF.

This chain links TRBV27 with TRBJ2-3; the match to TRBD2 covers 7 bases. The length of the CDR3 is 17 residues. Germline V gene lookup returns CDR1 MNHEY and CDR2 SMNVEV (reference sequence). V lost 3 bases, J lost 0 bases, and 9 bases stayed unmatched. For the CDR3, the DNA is TGTGCCAGCAGTTTTTGGGGGGGTACTACTAGCACAGATACGCAGTATTTT. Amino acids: CASSFWGGTTSTDTQYF.